In its sample, the clone carrying this T cell receptor beta chain was seen once. The CDR3 runs to 15 residues. With V trimmed by 3 bases and J by 5 bases, 9 bases remained unmatched. Germline CDR1 and CDR2: MGHDK and SYGVNS. As processed by the authors: Cell counts per sample came from amplifying reference gene primers. Only in-frame clones appear in the TCRdb table, and some are missing; sequencing was by immunoSEQ multiplex PCR. V and J calls plus clone size are reproduced from that table; the DNA served to infer D and trimming. The data contain over 90,000 clones, roughly nine tenths of them seen just once; the ten biggest clones take up about 3.4%. These data belong to a study of blood T cell repertoires in COVID-19. Study-wide background: The United States, Italy and Spain were the sources of the acute and convalescent COVID-19 samples. Sample material is recorded as cDNA or gDNA derived from T cells, B-cell-depleted T cells, or PBMCs.

The clonotype was recovered from a woman between 70 and 85 years old with acute or convalescent COVID-19. Sequencing was carried out using peripheral blood. V gene TRBV25-1 combines with J gene TRBJ1-1; the match to TRBD1 covers 7 bases. In DNA form, the CDR3 reads TGTGCCAGCAGTGATACTTTGACAGGGAGGACTGAAGCTTTCTTT. Amino acid sequence: CASSDTLTGRTEAFF.